The clone carrying this T cell receptor beta chain came up many times. Amplified regions were TCR beta CDR3 sequences from RNA transcripts. Primed by the HTBI set, a first-round RT-PCR was run on the TCR CDR3. From the multiplex PCR reads, TCRdb called clonotypes with MiXCR, one entry per CDR3 protein. Here the sample spans approximately 220,000 distinct CDR3 sequences, around 17% being singletons. The data were obtained in a study of T cells in Graves' hyperthyroidism and ophthalmopathy. This CDR3 contains 13 residues. V lost 6 bases, J lost 0 bases, and 8 bases lay in between. Germline CDR1 is MNHNS and CDR2 is SASEGT.

V is TRBV6-1 and J is TRBJ1-2; possibly TRBD1 for D (6 bases). This TCR derives from a man in his forties with Graves' hyperthyroidism. The sequencing sample was made of blood. The CDR3 loop is CASRDSTNYGYTF. The CDR3 bases are TGTGCCAGCAGGGACAGTACTAACTATGGCTACACCTTC.